These 29 T cell receptor beta chains were sequenced from one sample in a study of cytomegalovirus exposure and HLA in healthy donors. 13 Jbeta primers and 60 Vbeta primers were used for the PCR. Profiled with immunoSEQ multiplex PCR; TCRdb holds only in-frame clones, not every one. The data contain 120,000 or so clones, about 71% of them singletons. Sequenced material: PBMCs. These receptors all come from a woman aged 45-65 years in good health and CMV-seronegative.

This clone was seen a handful of times. The chain carries TRBV30 and TRBJ1-3, with 7 bases lining up with TRBD1. Germline CDR1 GTSNPN, CDR2 SVGIG (reference sequence). CDR3 length: 13 amino acids. V was clipped by 5 bases and J by 4 bases; unmatched bases: 5. CDR3 region: CAWHRGAGNTIYF. CDR3 sequence (DNA): TGTGCCTGGCACAGGGGAGCCGGAAACACCATATATTTT.

In this sample, this clone turned up a few times. This chain uses TRBV19 with TRBJ1-4; D is possibly TRBD1 (6 bases). The CDR3 runs 14 residues. Trimming shortened V by 7 bases and J by 0 bases, and 9 bases separated the two germline ends. The germline V gene encodes CDR1 LNHDA and CDR2 SQIVND (reference sequence). DNA of the CDR3: TGTGCCAGTACTAACAGGGCAACTAATGAAAAACTGTTTTTT. It translates to CASTNRATNEKLFF.

The chain employs TRBV19 and TRBJ1-5, with D hard to call. Germline lookup yields CDR1 LNHDA and CDR2 SQIVND (reference sequence). Deletions cut 5 bases from V and 0 bases from J, with 14 bases between. The CDR3 consists of 16 residues. CDR3 bases: TGTGCCAGTAGTCGAACCGATACCTATAGCAATCAGCCCCAGCATTTT. The encoded protein is CASSRTDTYSNQPQHF.

J is TRBJ1-4 and V is TRBV6-6; TRBD1 might be the D (6 bases). The CDR3 covers 14 residues. The V gene lost 5 bases and the J gene lost 8 bases, with 15 bases spanning the gap. CDR1 and CDR2 (germline): MNHNY, SVGAGI (reference sequence). DNA of the CDR3: TGTGCCAGCAGTATTCCCGGGACAAACGAAAAACTGTTTTTT. This encodes CASSIPGTNEKLFF.

This clone was seen a single time. The chain joins TRBV7-2 to TRBJ1-1; D might be TRBD1 (5 bases). Between the trimmed V and J ends, which lost 1 base and 6 bases, there was a span of 9 bases. The CDR3 is 13 amino acids. The V gene's germline CDR1 is SGHTA and CDR2 FQGNSA. CDR3: CASSLDVTAEAFF. Written as DNA, the CDR3 is TGTGCCAGCAGCTTAGATGTGACAGCTGAAGCTTTCTTT.

This chain uses TRBV19 with TRBJ2-7; the match to TRBD1 covers 7 bases. Germline CDR1 LNHDA, CDR2 SQIVND (reference sequence). The J segment lost 3 bases and the V segment lost 7 bases, leaving 9 bases of the junction unmatched. The CDR3 is made up of 14 amino acids. The CDR3 sequence: CASKKPGQSYEQYF. The CDR3 nucleotides read TGTGCCAGTAAAAAACCGGGACAGAGCTACGAGCAGTACTTC.

This clone was recorded a few times. J is TRBJ2-2 and V is TRBV9; TRBD1 aligns across 10 bases. The CDR3 extends over 16 amino acids. CDR1 is SGDLS, CDR2 YYNGEE, per germline. The ends lost 0 bases at V and 4 bases at J; junction bases unmatched: 3. CDR3 in amino acids: CASSVGGQGPTGELFF. CDR3 DNA sequence: TGTGCCAGCAGCGTAGGGGGACAGGGGCCCACCGGGGAGCTGTTTTTT.

This clone occurred a few times. The rearrangement links TRBV28 to TRBJ1-5, with D unclear. CDR1 is MDHEN and CDR2 is SYDVKM in the germline V gene. Trimming cost V 2 bases and J 6 bases, with 14 bases left between them. This CDR3 is 15 amino acids long. CDR3 amino acids: CASSLRTHGGQPQHF. CDR3 bases: TGTGCCAGCAGTTTACGTACACACGGAGGTCAGCCCCAGCATTTT.

This sequence joins TRBV5-4 and TRBJ1-2; TRBD1 aligns across 9 bases. V was pared by 5 bases and J by 8 bases, with 10 bases of the junction left unmatched. The germline V gene has CDR1 SGHNT and CDR2 YYREEE (reference sequence). This CDR3 comprises 14 residues. In DNA, the CDR3 is TGTGCCAGCAGGAGTACCGGGACAGGGAAAGGCTACACCTTC. Translation: CASRSTGTGKGYTF.

V gene TRBV7-9 combines with J gene TRBJ1-1; D remains unclear. Germline V gene lookup returns CDR1 SEHNR and CDR2 FQNEAQ (reference sequence). The CDR3 spans 13 residues. Trimming took 1 base from V and 6 from J, leaving 9 bases between them. CDR3 in amino acids: CASSLGEFAEAFF. Written as DNA, the CDR3 is TGTGCCAGCAGCTTAGGAGAGTTCGCTGAAGCTTTCTTT.

The chain employs TRBV19 and TRBJ1-2, with D maybe TRBD1 (6 bases). This CDR3 has 14 residues. Trimming took off 6 bases at V and 5 bases at J, with 16 bases between the two ends. CDR1 and CDR2 (germline): LNHDA, SQIVND (reference sequence). The DNA for the CDR3 is TGTGCCAGTAGCCAACCACCACAGGGATATGGCTACACCTTC. Protein sequence: CASSQPPQGYGYTF. Full variable domain (rest looked up from reference TRBV19 and TRBJ1-2): DGGITQSPKYLFRKEGQNVTLSCEQNLNHDAMYWYRQDPGQGLRLIYYSQIVNDFQKGDIAEGYSVSREKKESFPLTVTSAQKNPTAFYLCASSQPPQGYGYTFGSGTRLTVV.

The chain joins TRBV10-3 to TRBJ2-3; possible D gene TRBD2, 6 bases. Germline V CDR1 and CDR2: ENHRY, SYGVKD. The germline V and J ends were trimmed by 6 bases and 0 bases, with 7 bases remaining between them. This CDR3 is 13 amino acids long. The CDR3 is CAISGSSTDTQYF. Here the CDR3 DNA reads TGTGCCATCAGCGGGAGTAGCACAGATACGCAGTATTTT.

The chain joins TRBV2 to TRBJ1-5; 7 bases map to TRBD1. The CDR3 extends over 13 amino acids. V shed 7 bases and J 5 bases; nucleotides not matched to a gene: 5. CDR1 is SNHLY, CDR2 FYNNEI, per germline. DNA for the CDR3: TGTGCCAGCATGGGTCAGGGGGATCAGCCCCAGCATTTT. Translated: CASMGQGDQPQHF.

V and J are TRBV11-2 and TRBJ2-2; maybe TRBD2 (5 bases). V was trimmed by 1 base and J by 4 bases, leaving 7 bases between them. From germline, CDR1 is SGHAT and CDR2 FQNNGV. The CDR3 is 14 residues long. Here the CDR3 reads CASSLAGITGELFF. The DNA of the CDR3 is TGTGCCAGCAGCTTAGCGGGGATCACCGGGGAGCTGTTTTTT.

This clone was detected once. This sequence joins TRBV28 and TRBJ2-1; TRBD1 matches at 7 bases. This CDR3 has 18 residues. Germline V lookup: CDR1 MDHEN, CDR2 SYDVKM. V lost 1 base, J lost 6 bases, and 15 bases stayed unmatched. DNA of the CDR3: TGTGCCAGCAGTTTATTCCCCTACAGAGGGGGCGCAACCAATGAGCAGTTCTTC. Residues: CASSLFPYRGGATNEQFF. Based on the CDR3 plus reference TRBV28 and TRBJ2-1, the full variable domain is DVKVTQSSRYLVKRTGEKVFLECVQDMDHENMFWYRQDPGLGLRLIYFSYDVKMKEKGDIPEGYSVSREKKERFSLILESASTNQTSMYLCASSLFPYRGGATNEQFFGPGTRLTVL.

The rearrangement links TRBV5-5 to TRBJ2-5, with TRBD2 matching over 7 bases. The J call may be faulty, since TRBJ2-7 better matches the DNA end. CDR1 is SGHKS and CDR2 is YYEKEE in the germline V gene (reference sequence). This CDR3 spans 14 amino acids. The CDR3: CASSPWGGEYEQYF. CDR3 nucleotides: TGTGCCAGCAGCCCCTGGGGGGGTGAGTACGAGCAGTACTTC.

The CDR3 bases are TGTGCCAGCAGGCCACTGGCGGGGTCTTACGAGCAGTACTTC. This translates into CASRPLAGSYEQYF. The genes are TRBV7-2 and TRBJ2-7, with D possibly being TRBD2 (6 bases). Germline assignment: CDR1 SGHTA and CDR2 FQGNSA. The V end lost 6 bases, the J end lost 4 bases, and 16 bases lay between the germline ends. The CDR3 spans 14 residues.

The chain couples TRBV23-1 to TRBJ2-2, with TRBD1 identical over 7 bases. TRBV23-1 is an open reading frame whose function is uncertain. Trimming cost V 4 bases and J 0 bases; bases outside gene matches: 11. The CDR3 runs 18 residues. CDR3 sequence reads: CASSLDPGGDANTGELFF. The CDR3 DNA follows: TGCGCCAGCAGTCTCGATCCAGGGGGAGATGCGAACACCGGGGAGCTGTTTTTT.

This clone was recorded a few times. This chain uses TRBV2 with TRBJ2-7, with 7 nucleotides matching TRBD1. V lost 10 bases, J lost 2 bases, and 8 bases stayed unmatched. Germline CDR1 reads SNHLY; CDR2 reads FYNNEI. The CDR3 consists of 13 residues. The CDR3 nucleotides read TGTGCCACGGGACAGCTTGAACCCTACGAGCAGTACTTC. Translating it yields CATGQLEPYEQYF.

The chain combines TRBV7-2 with TRBJ2-2, with TRBD2 identical over 7 bases. Germline-derived CDR1 and CDR2 are SGHTA and FQGNSA. After removal of 4 bases from V and 5 bases from J, the junction contained 16 bases not matched to a gene. The CDR3 totals 18 residues. CDR3 amino acids: CASSSPRREGGWTGELFF. The CDR3 DNA follows: TGTGCCAGCAGCTCCCCCCGGAGGGAGGGCGGATGGACCGGGGAGCTGTTTTTT.

The chain couples TRBV7-6 to TRBJ2-1; weak D call: TRBD2 (5 bases). The CDR3 covers 14 residues. Between the trimmed V and J ends, which lost 2 bases and 8 bases, there was a span of 13 bases. Germline values: CDR1 SGHVS, CDR2 FNYEAQ. The chain's CDR3 is CASSLQRERDEQFF. In nucleotides, the CDR3 is TGTGCCAGCAGCTTACAGAGGGAGAGGGATGAGCAGTTCTTC.

The chain uses TRBV6-4 and TRBJ2-2; TRBD2 matches 13 bases. The CDR3 has 17 residues. The V gene end was trimmed by 4 bases and the J gene end by 5 bases; junction bases not matched to a gene: 7. Looked up from germline, CDR1 is MRHNA and CDR2 is SNTAGT. CDR3 DNA sequence: TGTGCCAGCAGTGCATCGGGGACTAGCGGGATTACCGGGGAGCTGTTTTTT. Translated: CASSASGTSGITGELFF.

The chain employs TRBV6-1 and TRBJ2-7; perhaps TRBD1 as D (6 bases). Germline V lookup: CDR1 MNHNS, CDR2 SASEGT. Trimming cost V 7 bases and J 3 bases, with 16 bases left between them. The CDR3 consists of 14 residues. This CDR3 reads CASNPSLQGYEQYF. CDR3 in DNA: TGTGCCAGCAATCCCAGTTTACAGGGCTACGAGCAGTACTTC.

The CDR3 loop reads CASSGADRVGGGYTF. The CDR3 DNA is TGTGCCAGCAGTGGCGCCGACAGGGTAGGGGGAGGCTACACCTTC. The chain joins TRBV6-5 to TRBJ1-2, with 7 positions matching TRBD1. J gave up 8 bases and V 5 bases, and 14 bases lay outside the gene matches. Germline CDR1 and CDR2: MNHEY and SVGAGI. This CDR3 comprises 15 residues.

This clone was detected a few times. The chain has TRBV19 and TRBJ2-7; a possible D gene is TRBD1 (6 bases). CDR3 length: 14 amino acids. Germline assignment: CDR1 LNHDA and CDR2 SQIVND (reference sequence). Trimming removed 3 bases at V and 7 bases at J, with 16 bases between. The CDR3 region has the DNA TGTGCCAGTAGTATCTTCAGGGGAGAGTGGGAGCAGTACTTC. Its protein product is CASSIFRGEWEQYF.

In its sample, this clone was seen once. The V gene is TRBV28, the J gene TRBJ2-5; 10 bases are a match to TRBD1. V shed 5 bases and J 5 bases; nucleotides not matched to a gene: 8. The CDR3 is made up of 15 amino acids. Germline V gene data show CDR1 as MDHEN and CDR2 as SYDVKM. The chain's CDR3 is CASSPAGQGSETQYF. The CDR3 bases are TGTGCCAGCAGTCCCGCGGGACAGGGGAGCGAGACCCAGTACTTC.

The J gene is TRBJ1-2, the V gene TRBV28; D call uncertain. The CDR3 has 15 residues. Germline CDR1 MDHEN, CDR2 SYDVKM. Deletions cut 2 bases from V and 3 bases from J, with 13 bases between. The CDR3 reads CASSLRGSSHYGYTF. As DNA, the CDR3 is TGTGCCAGCAGTTTACGCGGCAGCTCGCACTATGGCTACACCTTC.

The chain couples TRBV28 to TRBJ2-7, with D perhaps TRBD1 (5 bases). This CDR3 has 12 residues. Germline V CDR1 and CDR2: MDHEN, SYDVKM. Trimming shortened V by 5 bases and J by 3 bases, and 8 bases separated the two germline ends. The CDR3 reads CASSIQDYEQYF. In nucleotides, the CDR3 is TGTGCCAGCAGTATACAGGACTACGAGCAGTACTTC. The full variable domain, rest sourced from reference TRBV28 and TRBJ2-7, is DVKVTQSSRYLVKRTGEKVFLECVQDMDHENMFWYRQDPGLGLRLIYFSYDVKMKEKGDIPEGYSVSREKKERFSLILESASTNQTSMYLCASSIQDYEQYFGPGTRLTVT.

The DNA of the CDR3 is TGTGCCAGCAGCTTAGGGACAGGGCGCGAGCAGTACTTC. Protein sequence: CASSLGTGREQYF. The chain employs TRBV7-2 and TRBJ2-7; the match to TRBD1 covers 8 bases. Unmatched junction bases numbered 2, after V lost 1 base and J lost 6 bases. Germline V gene lookup returns CDR1 SGHTA and CDR2 FQGNSA. The CDR3 runs to 13 residues.